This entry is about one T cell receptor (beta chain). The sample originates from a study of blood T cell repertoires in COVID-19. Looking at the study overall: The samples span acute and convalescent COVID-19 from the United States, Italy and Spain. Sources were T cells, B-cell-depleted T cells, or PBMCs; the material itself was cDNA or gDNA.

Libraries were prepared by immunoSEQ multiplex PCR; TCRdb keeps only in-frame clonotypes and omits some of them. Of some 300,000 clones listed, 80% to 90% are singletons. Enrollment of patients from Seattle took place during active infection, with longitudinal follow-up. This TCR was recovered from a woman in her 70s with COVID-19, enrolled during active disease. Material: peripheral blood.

CDR3 sequence (DNA): TGTGCCATTTCGTTTAGCGGGGGGGCTGGTGATACGCAGTATTTT. Translation gives CAISFSGGAGDTQYF. The chain carries TRBV19 and TRBJ2-3, with TRBD2 matching 11 bases. CDR3 length: 15 amino acids. Germline-derived CDR1 and CDR2 are LNHDA and SQIVND (reference sequence). The J segment lost 6 bases and the V segment lost 10 bases, leaving 12 bases of the junction unmatched.